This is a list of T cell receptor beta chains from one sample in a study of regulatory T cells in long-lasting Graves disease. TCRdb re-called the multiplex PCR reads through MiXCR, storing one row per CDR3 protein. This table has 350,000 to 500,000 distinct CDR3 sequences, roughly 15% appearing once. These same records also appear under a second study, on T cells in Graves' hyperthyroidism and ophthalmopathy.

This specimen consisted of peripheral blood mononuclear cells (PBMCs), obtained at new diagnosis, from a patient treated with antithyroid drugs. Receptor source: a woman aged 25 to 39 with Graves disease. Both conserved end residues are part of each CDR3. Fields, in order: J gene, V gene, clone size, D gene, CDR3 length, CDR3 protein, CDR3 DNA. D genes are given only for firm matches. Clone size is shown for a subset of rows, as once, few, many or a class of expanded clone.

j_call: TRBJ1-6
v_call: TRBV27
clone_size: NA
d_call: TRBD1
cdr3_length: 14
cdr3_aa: CASSFRGGFSPLHF
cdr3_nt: TGTGCCAGCAGTTTCAGAGGGGGCTTTTCACCCCTCCACTTT

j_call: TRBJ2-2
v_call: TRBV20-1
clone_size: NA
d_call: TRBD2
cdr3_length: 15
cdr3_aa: CSAPRGGRVAGELFF
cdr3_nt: TGCAGTGCTCCCAGGGGCGGGAGGGTGGCCGGGGAGCTGTTTTTT

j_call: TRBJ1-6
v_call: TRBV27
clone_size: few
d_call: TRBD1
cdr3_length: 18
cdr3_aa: CASSFRTGLSALDSPLHF
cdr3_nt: TGTGCCAGCAGTTTCCGGACAGGGTTGTCGGCCCTGGATTCACCCCTCCACTTT

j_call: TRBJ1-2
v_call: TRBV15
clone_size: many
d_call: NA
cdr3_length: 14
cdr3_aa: CATSGYRDNYGYTF
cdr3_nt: TGTGCCACCAGCGGATACAGGGATAACTATGGCTACACCTTC

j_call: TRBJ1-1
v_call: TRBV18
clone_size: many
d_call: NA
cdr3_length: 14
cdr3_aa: CASSPQSQNTEAFF
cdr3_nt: TGTGCCAGCTCACCACAGTCGCAGAACACTGAAGCTTTCTTT

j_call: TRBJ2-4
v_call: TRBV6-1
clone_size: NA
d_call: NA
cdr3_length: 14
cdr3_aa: CASSPDRGIGIQYF
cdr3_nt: TGTGCCAGCAGTCCAGACCGGGGGATCGGCATTCAGTACTTC

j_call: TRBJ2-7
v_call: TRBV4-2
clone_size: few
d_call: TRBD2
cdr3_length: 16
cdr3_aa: CASSQEAGRVRNEQYF
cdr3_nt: TGTGCCAGCAGCCAAGAAGCCGGGAGGGTTAGAAACGAGCAGTACTTC

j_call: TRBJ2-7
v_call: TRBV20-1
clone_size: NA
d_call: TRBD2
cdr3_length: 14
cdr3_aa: CSASKPSGAYEQYF
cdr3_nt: TGCAGTGCTAGTAAGCCTAGCGGCGCCTACGAGCAGTACTTC

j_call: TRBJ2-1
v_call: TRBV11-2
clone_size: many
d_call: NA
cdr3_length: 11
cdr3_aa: CASSLEVSQFF
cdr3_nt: TGTGCCAGCAGCTTAGAGGTCTCACAGTTCTTC

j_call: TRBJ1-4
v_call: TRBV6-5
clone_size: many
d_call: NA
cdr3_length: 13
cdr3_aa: CASSFSPVEKLFF
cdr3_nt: TGTGCCAGCAGTTTCTCCCCCGTGGAAAAACTGTTTTTT

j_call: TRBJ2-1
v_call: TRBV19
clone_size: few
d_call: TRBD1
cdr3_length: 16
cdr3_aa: CASSIGRDRVYNEQFF
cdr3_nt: TGTGCCAGTAGTATAGGACGGGACAGGGTCTACAATGAGCAGTTCTTC

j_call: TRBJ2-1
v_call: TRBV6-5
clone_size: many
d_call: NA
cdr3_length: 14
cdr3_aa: CASSYSSGTSEQFF
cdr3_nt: TGTGCCAGCAGTTACTCGTCGGGTACTAGTGAGCAGTTCTTC

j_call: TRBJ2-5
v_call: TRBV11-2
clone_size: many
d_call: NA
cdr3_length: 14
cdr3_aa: CASSAYRSPETQYF
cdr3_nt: TGTGCCAGCAGCGCCTACAGGTCCCCAGAGACCCAGTACTTC

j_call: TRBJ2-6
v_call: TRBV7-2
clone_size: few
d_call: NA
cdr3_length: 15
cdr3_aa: CASSLGVYGANVLTF
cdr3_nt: TGTGCCAGCAGCTTAGGGGTCTACGGGGCCAACGTCCTGACTTTC

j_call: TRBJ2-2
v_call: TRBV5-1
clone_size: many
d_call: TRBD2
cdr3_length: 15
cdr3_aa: CASSLVASGAGELFF
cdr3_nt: TGCGCCAGCAGCTTGGTGGCTAGCGGTGCTGGGGAGCTGTTTTTT

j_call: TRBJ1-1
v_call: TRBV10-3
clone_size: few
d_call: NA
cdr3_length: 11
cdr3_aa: CAISEYAEAFF
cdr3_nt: TGTGCCATCAGTGAGTACGCTGAAGCTTTCTTT

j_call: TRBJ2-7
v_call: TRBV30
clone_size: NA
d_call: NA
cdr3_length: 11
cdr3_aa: CACGGQYEQYF
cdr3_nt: TGTGCCTGTGGGGGGCAATACGAGCAGTACTTC

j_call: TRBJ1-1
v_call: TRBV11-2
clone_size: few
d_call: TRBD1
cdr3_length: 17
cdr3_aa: CASSPRAGGMQDTEAFF
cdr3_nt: TGTGCCAGCAGCCCCCGGGCAGGGGGCATGCAGGACACTGAAGCTTTCTTT

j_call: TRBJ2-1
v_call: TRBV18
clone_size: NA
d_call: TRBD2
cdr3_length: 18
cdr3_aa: CASSPPTSGRVVYNEQFF
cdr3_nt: TGTGCCAGCTCACCCCCGACTAGCGGGAGGGTAGTCTACAATGAGCAGTTCTTC

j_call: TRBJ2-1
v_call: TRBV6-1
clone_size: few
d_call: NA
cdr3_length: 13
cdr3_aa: CASSEALRGEQFF
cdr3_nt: TGTGCCAGCAGTGAAGCGCTACGGGGTGAGCAGTTCTTC